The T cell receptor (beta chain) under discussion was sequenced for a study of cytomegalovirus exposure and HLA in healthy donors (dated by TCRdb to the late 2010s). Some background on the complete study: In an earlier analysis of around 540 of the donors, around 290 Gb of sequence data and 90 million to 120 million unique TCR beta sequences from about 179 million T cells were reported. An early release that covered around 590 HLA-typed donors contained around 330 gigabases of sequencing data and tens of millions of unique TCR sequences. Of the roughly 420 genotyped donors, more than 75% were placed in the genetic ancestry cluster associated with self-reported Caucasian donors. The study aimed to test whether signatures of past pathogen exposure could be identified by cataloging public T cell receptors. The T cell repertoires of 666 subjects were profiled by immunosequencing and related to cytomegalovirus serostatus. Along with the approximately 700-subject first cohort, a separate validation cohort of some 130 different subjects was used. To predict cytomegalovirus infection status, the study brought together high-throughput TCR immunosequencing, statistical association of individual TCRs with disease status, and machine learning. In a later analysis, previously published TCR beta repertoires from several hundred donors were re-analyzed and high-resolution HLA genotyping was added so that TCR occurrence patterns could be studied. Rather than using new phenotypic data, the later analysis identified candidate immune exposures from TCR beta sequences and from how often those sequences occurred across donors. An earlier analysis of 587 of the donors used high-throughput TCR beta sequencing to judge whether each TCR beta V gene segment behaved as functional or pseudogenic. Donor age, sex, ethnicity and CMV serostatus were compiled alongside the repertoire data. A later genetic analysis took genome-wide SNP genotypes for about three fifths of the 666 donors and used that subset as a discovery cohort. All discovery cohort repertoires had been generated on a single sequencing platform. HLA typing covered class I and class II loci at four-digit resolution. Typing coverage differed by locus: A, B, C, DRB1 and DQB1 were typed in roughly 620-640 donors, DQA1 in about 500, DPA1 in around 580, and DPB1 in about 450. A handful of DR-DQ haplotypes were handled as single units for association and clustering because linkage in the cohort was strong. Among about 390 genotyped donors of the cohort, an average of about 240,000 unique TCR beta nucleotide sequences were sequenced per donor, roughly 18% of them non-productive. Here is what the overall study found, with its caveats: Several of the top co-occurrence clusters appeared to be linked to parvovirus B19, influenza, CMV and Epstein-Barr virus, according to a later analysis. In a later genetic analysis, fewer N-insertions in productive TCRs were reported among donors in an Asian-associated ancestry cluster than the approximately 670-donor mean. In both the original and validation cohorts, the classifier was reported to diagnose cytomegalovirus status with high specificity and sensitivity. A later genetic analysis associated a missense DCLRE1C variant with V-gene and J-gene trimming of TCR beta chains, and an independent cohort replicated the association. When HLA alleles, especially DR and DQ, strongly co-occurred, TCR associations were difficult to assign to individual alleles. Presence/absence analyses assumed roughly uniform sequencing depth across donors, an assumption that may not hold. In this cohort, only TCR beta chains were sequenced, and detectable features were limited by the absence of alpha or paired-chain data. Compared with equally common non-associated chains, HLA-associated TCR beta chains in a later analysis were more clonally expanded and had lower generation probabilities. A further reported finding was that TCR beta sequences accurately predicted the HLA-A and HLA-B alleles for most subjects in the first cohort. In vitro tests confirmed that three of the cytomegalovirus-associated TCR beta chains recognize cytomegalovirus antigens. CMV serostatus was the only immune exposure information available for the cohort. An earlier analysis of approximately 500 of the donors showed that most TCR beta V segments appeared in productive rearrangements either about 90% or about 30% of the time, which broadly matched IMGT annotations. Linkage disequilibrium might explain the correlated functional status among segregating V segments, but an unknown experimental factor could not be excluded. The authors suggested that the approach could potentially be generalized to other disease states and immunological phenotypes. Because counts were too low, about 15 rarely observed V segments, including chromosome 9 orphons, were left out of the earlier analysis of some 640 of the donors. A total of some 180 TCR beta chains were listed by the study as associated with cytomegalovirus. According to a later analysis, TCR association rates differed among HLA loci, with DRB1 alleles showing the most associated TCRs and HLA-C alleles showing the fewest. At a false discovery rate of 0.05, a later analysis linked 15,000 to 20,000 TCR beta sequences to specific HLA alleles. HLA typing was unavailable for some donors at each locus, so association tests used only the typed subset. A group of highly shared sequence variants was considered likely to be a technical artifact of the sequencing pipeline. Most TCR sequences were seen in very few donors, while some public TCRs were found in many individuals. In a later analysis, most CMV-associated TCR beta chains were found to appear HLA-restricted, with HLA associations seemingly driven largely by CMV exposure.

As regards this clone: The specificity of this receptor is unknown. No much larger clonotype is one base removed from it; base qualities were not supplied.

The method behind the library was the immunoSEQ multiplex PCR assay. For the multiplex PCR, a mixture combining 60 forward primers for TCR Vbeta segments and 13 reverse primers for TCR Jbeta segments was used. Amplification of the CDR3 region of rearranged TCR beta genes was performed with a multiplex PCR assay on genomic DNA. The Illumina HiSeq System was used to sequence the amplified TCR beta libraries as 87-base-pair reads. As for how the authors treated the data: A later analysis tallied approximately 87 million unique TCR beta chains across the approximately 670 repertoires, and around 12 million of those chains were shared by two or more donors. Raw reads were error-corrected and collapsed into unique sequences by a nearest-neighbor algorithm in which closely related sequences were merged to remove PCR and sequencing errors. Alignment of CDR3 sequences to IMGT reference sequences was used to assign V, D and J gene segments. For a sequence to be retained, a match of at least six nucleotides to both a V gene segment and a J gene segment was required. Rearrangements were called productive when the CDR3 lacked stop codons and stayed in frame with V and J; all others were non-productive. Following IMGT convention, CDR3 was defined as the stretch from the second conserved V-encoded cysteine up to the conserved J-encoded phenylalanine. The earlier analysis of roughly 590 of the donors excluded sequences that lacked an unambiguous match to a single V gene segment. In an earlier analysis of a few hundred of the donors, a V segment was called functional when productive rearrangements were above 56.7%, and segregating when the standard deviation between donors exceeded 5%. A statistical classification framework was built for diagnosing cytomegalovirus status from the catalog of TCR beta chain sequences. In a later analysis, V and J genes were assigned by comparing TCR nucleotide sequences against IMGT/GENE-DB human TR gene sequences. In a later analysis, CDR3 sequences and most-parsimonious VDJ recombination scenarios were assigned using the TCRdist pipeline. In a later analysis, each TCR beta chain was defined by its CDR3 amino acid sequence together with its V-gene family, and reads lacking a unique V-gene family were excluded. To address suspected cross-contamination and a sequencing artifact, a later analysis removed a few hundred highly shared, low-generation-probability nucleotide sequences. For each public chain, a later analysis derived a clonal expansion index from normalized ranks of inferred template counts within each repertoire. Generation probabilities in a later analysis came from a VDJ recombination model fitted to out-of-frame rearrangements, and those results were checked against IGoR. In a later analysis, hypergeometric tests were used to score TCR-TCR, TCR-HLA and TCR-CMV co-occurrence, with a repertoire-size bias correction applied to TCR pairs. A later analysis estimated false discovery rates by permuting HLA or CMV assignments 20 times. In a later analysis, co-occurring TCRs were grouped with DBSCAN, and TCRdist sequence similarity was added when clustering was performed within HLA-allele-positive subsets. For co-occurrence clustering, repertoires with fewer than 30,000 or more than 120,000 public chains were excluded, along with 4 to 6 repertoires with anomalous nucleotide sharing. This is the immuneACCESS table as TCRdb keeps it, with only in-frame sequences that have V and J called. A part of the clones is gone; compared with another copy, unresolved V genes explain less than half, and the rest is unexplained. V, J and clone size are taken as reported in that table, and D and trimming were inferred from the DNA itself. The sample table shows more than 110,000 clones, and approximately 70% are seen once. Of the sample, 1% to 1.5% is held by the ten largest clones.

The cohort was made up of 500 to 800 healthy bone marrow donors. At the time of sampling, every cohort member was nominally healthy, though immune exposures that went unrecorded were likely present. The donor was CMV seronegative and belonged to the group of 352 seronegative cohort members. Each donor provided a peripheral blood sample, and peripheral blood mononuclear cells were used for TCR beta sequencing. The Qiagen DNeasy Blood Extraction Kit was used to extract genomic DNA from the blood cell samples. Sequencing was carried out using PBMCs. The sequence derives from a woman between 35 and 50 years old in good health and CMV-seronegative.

The DNA sequence reads TGTGCCAGCAGCTTTGGGGAGAATTCACCCCTCCACTTT. Its protein product is CASSFGENSPLHF. The chain couples TRBV7-2 to TRBJ1-6; no D gene can be assigned with confidence. Taken from cysteine to phenylalanine, the CDR3 has 13 residues. Of all the DNA, just the CDR3 is kept, 39 bases in frame from base 1. Trimming costs V 3 bases and J 7 bases, and their ends lie 7 bases apart. CDR1 and CDR2, per the germline V gene, are SGHTA and FQGNSA. Joined to the reference TRBV7-2 and TRBJ1-6 proteins, this CDR3 gives the full variable domain: GAGVSQSPSNKVTEKGKDVELRCDPISGHTALYWYRQSLGQGLEFLIYFQGNSAPDKSGLPSDRFSAERTGGSVSTLTIQRTQQEDSAVYLCASSFGENSPLHFGNGTRLTVT.